This passage covers 20 T cell receptor beta chains from one sample sequenced in a study of blood T cell repertoires in COVID-19. Produced via immunoSEQ multiplex PCR; TCRdb's table is partial and in-frame only. Altogether about 330,000 clones are present, more than 75% being singletons, with the ten largest covering around 9.3%. Sequenced: PBMCs or T cells enriched from blood (not recorded which). All receptors derive from a woman younger than 30 who had recovered from COVID-19.

V usage is TRBV4-1 and J usage is TRBJ2-1, with D perhaps TRBD2 (6 bases). V lost 1 base and J lost 10, with 20 bases in between. The CDR3 runs 16 residues. Germline lookup yields CDR1 MGHRA and CDR2 YSYEKL. The CDR3 spells CASSQATGEKTREQFF. CDR3 in DNA: TGCGCCAGCAGCCAAGCAACGGGGGAGAAAACAAGGGAGCAGTTCTTC.

This chain joins TRBV5-5 and TRBJ2-5, with unresolved D. The germline CDR1 and CDR2 sequences are SGHKS and YYEKEE (reference sequence). Between the trimmed V and J ends, which lost 4 bases and 1 base, there was a span of 14 bases. The CDR3 runs 15 residues. In DNA form, the CDR3 reads TGTGCCAGCAGCCCGCTATATCGTGGCCAAGAGACCCAGTACTTC. Translated: CASSPLYRGQETQYF.

The chain employs TRBV6-5 and TRBJ2-7, with a weak D call TRBD2 (5 bases). Germline V gene lookup returns CDR1 MNHEY and CDR2 SVGAGI. V was clipped by 1 base and J by 5 bases, with 12 bases between them. The CDR3 sequence is 14 residues long. The CDR3 region has the DNA TGTGCCAGCAGTTACTTGGCTAGCTCTAACGAGCAGTACTTC. This gives the protein CASSYLASSNEQYF.

This clone was seen more than once but under ten times. J is TRBJ1-4 and V is TRBV2; D might be TRBD1 (6 bases). Trimming took off 2 bases at V and 3 bases at J, with 10 bases between the two ends. Germline values: CDR1 SNHLY, CDR2 FYNNEI. The CDR3 is 15 residues long. The CDR3 coding sequence is TGTGCCAGCAGTGAATCGGGACATTCTAATGAAAAACTGTTTTTT. It is translated as CASSESGHSNEKLFF.

This CDR3 is CASSTTGGEGTEAFF. The DNA of the CDR3 is TGCGCCAGCAGCACTACAGGGGGCGAGGGCACTGAAGCTTTCTTT. This sequence joins TRBV5-1 and TRBJ1-1; 9 bases fit TRBD1. V trimming: 4 bases; J trimming: 4 bases; junction bases outside the gene matches: 8. The V gene's germline CDR1 is SGHRS and CDR2 YFSETQ. The CDR3 sequence is 15 residues long.

The rearrangement joins TRBV11-1 to TRBJ2-7, with a tentative D call TRBD1 (6 bases). V lost 6 bases, J lost 0 bases, and 15 bases lay in between. The CDR3 consists of 15 residues. The V gene's germline CDR1 is SGHAT and CDR2 FQDESV (reference sequence). CDR3 loop: CASSLTGLASYEQYF. CDR3 DNA: TGTGCCAGCAGTCTTACAGGGTTGGCCTCCTACGAGCAGTACTTC.

The V call is TRBV13, the J call TRBJ1-5; TRBD1 is a possible D gene (6 bases). The V end was cut by 5 bases, the J end by 6 bases, with 8 bases between. The CDR3 covers 12 residues. Germline lookup yields CDR1 PRHDT and CDR2 FYEKMQ (reference sequence). The CDR3 loop reads CASSQGGQPQHF. CDR3 nucleotides: TGTGCCAGCAGCCAAGGGGGTCAGCCCCAGCATTTT.

The chain employs TRBV7-8 and TRBJ1-2, with D unclear. Per germline, CDR1 SGHVS and CDR2 FQNEAQ. There are 18 residues in the CDR3. V lost 5 bases and J 5 bases, leaving 27 bases between the germline ends. CDR3 in amino acids: CASSPSTDRAELGYGYTF. The DNA for the CDR3 is TGTGCCAGCAGCCCTAGCACGGACCGGGCTGAGTTGGGGTATGGCTACACCTTC.

This chain connects TRBV30 to TRBJ1-5; D is possibly TRBD1 (5 bases). V lost 0 bases to trimming and J lost 7 bases, with 13 bases between them. The CDR3 consists of 14 residues. Germline V gene lookup returns CDR1 GTSNPN and CDR2 SVGIG (reference sequence). The CDR3 coding sequence is TGTGCCTGGAGTGTACCAGGGATGGGGCAGCCCCAGCATTTT. It codes for CAWSVPGMGQPQHF. Combining the CDR3 with reference TRBV30 and TRBJ1-5 gives the whole variable domain SQTIHQWPATLVQPVGSPLSLECTVEGTSNPNLYWYRQAAGRGLQLLFYSVGIGQISSEVPQNLSASRPQDRQFILSSKKLLLSDSGFYLCAWSVPGMGQPQHFGDGTRLSIL.

CDR3 in amino acids: CASSTNIYEQYF. The CDR3 DNA follows: TGTGCCAGCAGTACCAACATCTACGAGCAGTACTTC. The chain carries TRBV2 and TRBJ2-7; D is unclear. This CDR3 is 12 amino acids long. With 5 bases removed from V and 3 bases from J, the gap between germline ends came to 8 bases. The germline CDR1 and CDR2 sequences are SNHLY and FYNNEI.

This clone showed up just once. The J gene is TRBJ1-6, the V gene TRBV3-1 (or the pseudogene TRBV3-2); D is uncertain. Trimming removed 4 bases from V and 6 bases from J, with 7 bases in between. This CDR3 is built from 13 residues. The germline gives CDR1 LGHDT, CDR2 YNNKEL (reference sequence). The CDR3: CASSPLLNSPLHF. CDR3 bases: TGTGCCAGCAGCCCCCTCCTTAATTCACCCCTCCACTTT.

This CDR3 reads CASSPQTGGRDFYEQYF. For the CDR3, the DNA is TGTGCCAGCTCACCACAGACGGGCGGGAGGGATTTCTACGAGCAGTACTTC. The genes are TRBV18 and TRBJ2-7, with 9 bases that match TRBD2. The length of the CDR3 is 17 residues. The germline CDR1 and CDR2 sequences are KGHSH and LQKENI. The trim removed 1 base at V and 3 bases at J, leaving 10 bases unmatched.

The CDR3 DNA is TGCGCCAGCAGCTTTACAGGGGGGGTTGCCAACGTCCTGACTTTC. This translates into CASSFTGGVANVLTF. The rearrangement links TRBV5-1 to TRBJ2-6; tentative D call: TRBD1 (8 bases). Trimming cost V 2 bases and J 7 bases, with 13 bases left between them. Germline loops: CDR1 SGHRS, CDR2 YFSETQ. The CDR3 extends over 15 amino acids. The whole variable domain, remainder taken from reference TRBV5-1 and TRBJ2-6, is KAGVTQTPRYLIKTRGQQVTLSCSPISGHRSVSWYQQTPGQGLQFLFEYFSETQRNKGNFPGRFSGRQFSNSRSEMNVSTLELGDSALYLCASSFTGGVANVLTFGAGSRLTVL.

The rearrangement uses TRBV18 and TRBJ1-1, with TRBD1 matching 7 bases. CDR3 size: 13 residues. With 3 bases clipped from V and 3 bases from J, the junction kept 1 base outside the gene matches. Germline V gene sequence: CDR1 KGHSH, CDR2 LQKENI. This chain's CDR3 is CASSPTGDTEAFF. Here the CDR3 DNA reads TGTGCCAGCTCACCCACAGGGGACACTGAAGCTTTCTTT.

The chain carries TRBV2 and TRBJ1-4; 7 nucleotides match TRBD1. The CDR3 is made up of 14 amino acids. Per germline, CDR1 SNHLY and CDR2 FYNNEI. J lost 5 bases, V lost 7 bases, and 7 bases had no gene match. For the CDR3, the DNA is TGTGCCAGCACCCCGGACAGGAGAAATGAAAAACTGTTTTTT. It codes for CASTPDRRNEKLFF.

J is TRBJ2-2 and V is TRBV25-1, with 7 bases fitting TRBD1. The CDR3 contains 12 residues. Unmatched junction bases numbered 2, after V lost 6 bases and J lost 7 bases. Looked up from germline, CDR1 is MGHDK and CDR2 is SYGVNS. CDR3 in DNA: TGTGCCAGCAGGACAGGGAACGGGGAGCTGTTTTTT. This encodes CASRTGNGELFF.

V usage is TRBV5-1 and J usage is TRBJ2-2; tentative D call: TRBD1 (6 bases). Trimming took 4 bases from V and 0 from J, leaving 28 bases between them. This CDR3 has 21 residues. Germline values: CDR1 SGHRS, CDR2 YFSETQ. In DNA, the CDR3 is TGCGCCAGCAGCATGACAGGAGTCATCGTCCTGACCCTTTCGAACACCGGGGAGCTGTTTTTT. Translated, it gives CASSMTGVIVLTLSNTGELFF.

The chain joins TRBV23-1 to TRBJ1-2, with TRBD1 matching over 7 bases. TRBV23-1 is designated an ORF whose function remains uncertain. The CDR3 loop spans 12 amino acids. V was clipped by 8 bases and J by 3 bases; unmatched bases: 3. CDR3 in amino acids: CASPDRDYGYTF. The CDR3 coding sequence is TGCGCCAGCCCCGACAGGGACTATGGCTACACCTTC.

J is TRBJ1-2 and V is TRBV28; no clear D gene. V was trimmed by 1 base and J by 8 bases, leaving 17 bases between them. Germline V CDR1 and CDR2: MDHEN, SYDVKM. The CDR3 is made up of 15 amino acids. CDR3 DNA sequence: TGTGCCAGCAGTTTATTCCACCCCGGGTCTGAAGGCTACACCTTC. As protein: CASSLFHPGSEGYTF.

In its sample, this clone was seen once. The J gene is TRBJ2-5, the V gene TRBV15; 8 bases fit TRBD1. Trimming took 2 bases from V and 2 from J; bases not matched to a gene: 4. Germline V gene lookup returns CDR1 LNHNV and CDR2 YYDKDF (reference sequence). The CDR3 runs to 15 residues. The CDR3 sequence is CATSRPQGAQETQYF. The CDR3 nucleotides read TGTGCCACCAGCAGACCTCAGGGGGCTCAAGAGACCCAGTACTTC. The whole variable domain, remainder taken from reference TRBV15 and TRBJ2-5, is DAMVIQNPRYQVTQFGKPVTLSCSQTLNHNVMYWYQQKSSQAPKLLFHYYDKDFNNEADTPDNFQSRRPNTSFCFLDIRSPGLGDTAMYLCATSRPQGAQETQYFGPGTRLLVL.